This passage covers 15 T cell receptor beta chains from one sample sequenced in a study of follicular helper T cells after annual influenza vaccination (TCRdb year 2017). The library came from the immunoSEQ multiplex PCR assay. The clones in this table, taken by TCRdb from immuneACCESS, are in-frame only. Not every clone is retained; where verified, under half of the shortfall comes from an unresolved V gene, and the cause of the rest is unknown. This sample holds 6,000 to 7,000 clones; approximately 91% were observed only once. The ten largest clonotypes hold 0.55% to 0.7% of the sample. The time point label corresponds to: 2015-2016 season, 7 days after influenza vaccination. This specimen consisted of CXCR5+ CD38- circulating T follicular helper cells from blood, obtained 7 days after influenza vaccination. Reading the label with the study, this specimen's cell subset or site is: circulating Tfh, non-naive CD4+CXCR5+PD-1+ (ICOS+CD38+ or ICOS-CD38-). The source is an adult who received the influenza vaccine.

This clone was counted once. This sample includes further DNA sequences coding for the same CDR3. The rearrangement links TRBV11-2 to TRBJ2-7, with 11 bases lining up with TRBD2. This CDR3 spans 15 amino acids. V was clipped by 3 bases and J by 1 base; unmatched bases: 2. Germline V lookup: CDR1 SGHAT, CDR2 FQNNGV. Here the CDR3 DNA reads TGTGCCAGCAGCTTTGGGACTAGCGGTTCCTACGAGCAGTACTTC. Protein sequence: CASSFGTSGSYEQYF.

The V gene is TRBV30, the J gene TRBJ1-5; D uncertain. In germline, CDR1 is GTSNPN, CDR2 SVGIG (reference sequence). V lost 0 bases and J lost 4, with 7 bases in between. The CDR3 loop spans 13 amino acids. The CDR3 DNA reads TGTGCCTGGAGTGTAGGTCAGAATCAGCCCCAGCATTTT. Protein: CAWSVGQNQPQHF. Full variable domain (rest looked up from reference TRBV30 and TRBJ1-5): SQTIHQWPATLVQPVGSPLSLECTVEGTSNPNLYWYRQAAGRGLQLLFYSVGIGQISSEVPQNLSASRPQDRQFILSSKKLLLSDSGFYLCAWSVGQNQPQHFGDGTRLSIL.

In this sample, this clone turned up once. The chain combines TRBV30 with TRBJ2-4; no definite D call. The CDR3 sequence is 13 residues long. CDR1 and CDR2 from the germline V gene are GTSNPN and SVGIG (reference sequence). V lost 5 bases to trimming and J lost 0 bases, with 8 bases between them. The CDR3 DNA is TGTGCCTGGTACCTGTCAGCCAAAAACATTCAGTACTTC. This codes for CAWYLSAKNIQYF.

The chain combines TRBV6-5 with TRBJ2-7; TRBD2 agrees at 9 bases. The CDR3 sequence is 16 residues long. Germline V gives CDR1 MNHEY, CDR2 SVGAGI. The trim removed 0 bases at V and 8 bases at J, leaving 11 bases unmatched. CDR3 nucleotide sequence: TGTGCCAGCAGTTACTCCGGCCTAGCGGGAAGTCCTAAGCAGTACTTC. This encodes CASSYSGLAGSPKQYF.

CDR3 region: CSATDRGNEQYV. The DNA for the CDR3 is TGCAGCGCCACGGACAGGGGGAACGAGCAGTACGTC. The V gene is TRBV29-1, the J gene TRBJ2-7, with TRBD1 matching over 10 bases. Trimming at V came to 7 bases and at J to 5 bases, leaving 5 bases not matched to a gene. Germline V gene data show CDR1 as SQVTM and CDR2 as ANQGSEA. The CDR3 extends over 12 amino acids.

V usage is TRBV6-9 and J usage is TRBJ2-2; unclear D gene. The V end lost 7 bases, the J end lost 2 bases, and 11 bases lay between the germline ends. Germline values: CDR1 MNHGY, CDR2 SVAAGI. The CDR3 has 14 residues. The CDR3 coding sequence is TGTGCCAGCACCGCCGACGGAAACACCGGGGAGCTGTTTTTT. It encodes CASTADGNTGELFF.

J is TRBJ1-4 and V is TRBV30; possibly TRBD1 for D (5 bases). Germline loops: CDR1 GTSNPN, CDR2 SVGIG (reference sequence). The CDR3 consists of 14 residues. The germline V and J ends were trimmed by 2 bases and 8 bases, with 15 bases remaining between them. DNA of the CDR3: TGTGCCTGGAGTAAAAGGGGCGACCAAGAAAAACTGTTTTTT. It translates to CAWSKRGDQEKLFF. Based on the CDR3 plus reference TRBV30 and TRBJ1-4, the full variable domain is SQTIHQWPATLVQPVGSPLSLECTVEGTSNPNLYWYRQAAGRGLQLLFYSVGIGQISSEVPQNLSASRPQDRQFILSSKKLLLSDSGFYLCAWSKRGDQEKLFFGSGTQLSVL.

The rearrangement joins TRBV7-8 to TRBJ2-5; the D gene could be TRBD1 or TRBD2 (5 bases each). Looked up from germline, CDR1 is SGHVS and CDR2 is FQNEAQ. V lost 4 bases to trimming and J lost 4 bases, with 13 bases between them. CDR3 size: 14 residues. CDR3 in amino acids: CASSSARGIETQYF. The CDR3 nucleotides read TGTGCCAGCAGCTCAGCGAGGGGCATAGAGACCCAGTACTTC.

The chain links TRBV28 to TRBJ1-2; D gene uncertain. V was shortened by 3 bases and J by 2 bases, with 7 bases between the two germline ends. CDR3 length equals 13 residues. Per germline, CDR1 MDHEN and CDR2 SYDVKM. The CDR3 here is CASSFSRNYGYTF. The CDR3 coding sequence is TGTGCCAGCAGTTTTTCCCGGAACTATGGCTACACCTTC.

This chain links TRBV28 with TRBJ1-5, with D possibly matching TRBD1 (5 bases). This CDR3 comprises 13 residues. The V end was cut by 4 bases, the J end by 3 bases, with 7 bases between. Per the germline V gene, CDR1 is MDHEN and CDR2 is SYDVKM. Here the CDR3 reads CASSSGYNQPQHF. In DNA form, the CDR3 reads TGTGCCAGCAGTTCAGGGTACAATCAGCCCCAGCATTTT.

The chain recombines TRBV19 with TRBJ2-7; 15 positions agree with TRBD2. The ends lost 4 bases at V and 2 bases at J; junction bases unmatched: 6. Germline V gene lookup returns CDR1 LNHDA and CDR2 SQIVND (reference sequence). The CDR3 loop spans 17 amino acids. The CDR3 loop is CASSKGTSGRKTYEQYF. The CDR3 DNA sequence: TGTGCCAGTAGTAAGGGGACTAGCGGGAGGAAAACCTACGAGCAGTACTTC. The whole variable domain, remainder taken from reference TRBV19 and TRBJ2-7, is DGGITQSPKYLFRKEGQNVTLSCEQNLNHDAMYWYRQDPGQGLRLIYYSQIVNDFQKGDIAEGYSVSREKKESFPLTVTSAQKNPTAFYLCASSKGTSGRKTYEQYFGPGTRLTVT.

V is TRBV7-9 and J is TRBJ1-2; 9 bases align to TRBD1. V trimming: 5 bases; J trimming: 8 bases; junction bases outside the gene matches: 15. Germline V gene sequence: CDR1 SEHNR, CDR2 FQNEAQ (reference sequence). The CDR3 is made up of 16 amino acids. The chain's CDR3 is CASSERGSDRGRGYTF. In DNA, the CDR3 is TGTGCCAGCAGCGAACGGGGTTCGGACAGGGGCCGGGGCTACACCTTC.

This chain uses TRBV6-1 with TRBJ2-6, with D uncertain. V was pared by 2 bases and J by 2 bases, with 10 bases between. Germline values: CDR1 MNHNS, CDR2 SASEGT. This CDR3 contains 16 residues. The DNA of the CDR3 is TGTGCCAGCAGTGAACCTCTGAGAACTGGGGCCAACGTCCTGACTTTC. Translating gives CASSEPLRTGANVLTF.

This chain joins TRBV23-1 and TRBJ1-3, with D maybe TRBD1 (5 bases). TRBV23-1 qualifies as an ORF whose function is uncertain. This CDR3 has 18 amino acids. V was clipped by 3 bases and J by 0 bases, with 18 bases between them. CDR3 nucleotide sequence: TGCGCCAGCAGTCAGGTCGCGTCGGGGGGAAGCTCTGGAAACACCATATATTTT. It specifies CASSQVASGGSSGNTIYF.

This clone was detected a few times. The chain carries TRBV28 and TRBJ2-1; TRBD1 matches 7 bases. Germline V gives CDR1 MDHEN, CDR2 SYDVKM. The CDR3 is 15 amino acids. Trimming at V came to 2 bases and at J to 6 bases, leaving 7 bases not matched to a gene. The CDR3: CASSLQGTVANEQFF. In nucleotides, the CDR3 is TGTGCCAGCAGTTTACAAGGGACAGTCGCCAATGAGCAGTTCTTC.